A single sample is the source of the 7 T cell receptor beta chains below, sequenced in a study of cytomegalovirus exposure and HLA in healthy donors. Primers: 60 Vbeta forward and 13 Jbeta reverse. Libraries were prepared by immunoSEQ multiplex PCR; TCRdb keeps only in-frame clonotypes and omits some of them. The data hold roughly 75,000 clones, with about 79% observed a single time. The specimen was PBMCs. These receptors came from a man aged 65 to 85 in good health and CMV-seropositive.

This chain connects TRBV9 to TRBJ2-5; 7 bases map to TRBD1. Trimming removed 3 bases from V and 4 bases from J; junction bases left unmatched: 6. This CDR3 has 14 amino acids. From germline, CDR1 is SGDLS and CDR2 YYNGEE. CDR3 coding DNA: TGTGCCAGCAGCGACGACAGGGTGGGAGAGACCCAGTACTTC. Its translation: CASSDDRVGETQYF.

The chain has TRBV6-5 and TRBJ1-2; TRBD1 aligns across 9 bases. This CDR3 comprises 14 residues. V lost 6 bases to trimming and J lost 6 bases; unmatched junction nucleotides: 8. In germline, CDR1 is MNHEY, CDR2 SVGAGI. CDR3 region: CASRIRTGEDGYTF. Here the CDR3 DNA reads TGTGCCAGCAGAATTAGGACAGGGGAGGATGGCTACACCTTC.

Comment on this clone: Additional DNA sequences in this sample encode the identical CDR3. The chain joins TRBV5-1 to TRBJ2-1, with D perhaps matching TRBD1 (6 bases). Germline-derived CDR1 and CDR2 are SGHRS and YFSETQ. CDR3 length equals 14 residues. V gave up 4 bases and J gave up 4 bases, with 12 bases separating them. This CDR3 is CASSPGTLYNEQFF. In DNA, the CDR3 is TGCGCCAGCAGCCCCGGGACACTTTACAATGAGCAGTTCTTC. The full variable domain, in which reference TRBV5-1 and TRBJ2-1 provide the parts outside the CDR3, is KAGVTQTPRYLIKTRGQQVTLSCSPISGHRSVSWYQQTPGQGLQFLFEYFSETQRNKGNFPGRFSGRQFSNSRSEMNVSTLELGDSALYLCASSPGTLYNEQFFGPGTRLTVL.

The chain joins TRBV28 to TRBJ1-5, with D possibly being TRBD1 (6 bases). V shed 6 bases and J shed 2 bases, with 26 bases lying between them. Germline V gene sequence: CDR1 MDHEN, CDR2 SYDVKM. This CDR3 comprises 19 residues. CDR3 sequence (DNA): TGTGCCAGCAGATATCGGTTGGGGCAGGGGAATGTAGGCAATCAGCCCCAGCATTTT. It translates to CASRYRLGQGNVGNQPQHF.

The rearrangement joins TRBV6-6 to TRBJ1-5; D not certain. Germline V gene data show CDR1 as MNHNY and CDR2 as SVGAGI (reference sequence). The length of the CDR3 is 15 residues. V was shortened by 0 bases and J by 2 bases, with 8 bases between the two germline ends. The CDR3: CASSYSQTRNQPQHF. In DNA, the CDR3 is TGTGCCAGCAGTTACTCACAAACCCGCAATCAGCCCCAGCATTTT.

This clone appeared a single time. The genes are TRBV10-2 and TRBJ2-7, with D tentatively TRBD2 (6 bases). The ends were cut back, 7 bases at V and 0 bases at J, with 10 bases in the middle. CDR1 is WSHSY, CDR2 SAAADI, per germline. The CDR3 extends over 13 amino acids. The CDR3 region is CASIDGGSYEQYF. CDR3 bases: TGCGCCAGCATCGACGGGGGCTCCTACGAGCAGTACTTC.

The V gene is TRBV5-1, the J gene TRBJ2-7; 10 nucleotides match TRBD1. The J segment lost 0 bases and the V segment lost 4 bases, leaving 4 bases of the junction unmatched. This CDR3 is built from 15 residues. The germline gives CDR1 SGHRS, CDR2 YFSETQ. The CDR3 bases are TGCGCCAGCAGCGGGGGACAGGGGATCTCCTACGAGCAGTACTTC. It codes for CASSGGQGISYEQYF.